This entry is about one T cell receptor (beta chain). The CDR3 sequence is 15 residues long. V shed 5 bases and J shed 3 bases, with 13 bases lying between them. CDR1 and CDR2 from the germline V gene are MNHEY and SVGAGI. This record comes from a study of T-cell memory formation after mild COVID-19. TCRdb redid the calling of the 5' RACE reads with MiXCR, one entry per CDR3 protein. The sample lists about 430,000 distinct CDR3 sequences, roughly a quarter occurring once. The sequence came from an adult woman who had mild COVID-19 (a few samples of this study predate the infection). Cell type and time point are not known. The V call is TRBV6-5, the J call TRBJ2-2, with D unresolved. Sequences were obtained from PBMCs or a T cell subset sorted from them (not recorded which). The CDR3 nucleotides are TGTGCCAGCAGTGGGCTTTCCTCTTACACCGGGGAGCTGTTTTTT. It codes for CASSGLSSYTGELFF.